This T cell receptor (beta chain) comes out of a study of long-term antiretroviral therapy in people with HIV. For each donor, at least one pre-ART and at least two post-ART PBMC samples were available. Study-wide results and limits: All time points showed a repertoire dominated by clones expanded before ART. Diversity went up after ART and still fell short of transplant donor controls. Repertoires in HIV (unlike those of controls) had narrower CDR3 length ranges.

Germline CDR1 MDHEN, CDR2 SYDVKM. The CDR3 sequence is 17 residues long. Trimming cost V 2 bases and J 4 bases; bases outside gene matches: 9. Version v3.0 of the immunoSEQ assay was performed at survey level. Sequencing was performed with immunoSEQ multiplex PCR; in TCRdb, only in-frame clones are kept and a portion is missing. The data contain over 35,000 clones, roughly 78% of them singletons. The count of this clone is one. Antigen: not known. The sequence was obtained from a man younger than 40 with HIV. The chain couples TRBV28 to TRBJ1-5; 9 bases are a match to TRBD1. Specimen: unsorted PBMCs, collected 3.4 years after starting antiretroviral therapy. CDR3 in amino acids: CASSLGRRQGGNQPQHF. In DNA form, the CDR3 reads TGTGCCAGCAGTTTAGGTAGGAGACAGGGGGGAAATCAGCCCCAGCATTTT.